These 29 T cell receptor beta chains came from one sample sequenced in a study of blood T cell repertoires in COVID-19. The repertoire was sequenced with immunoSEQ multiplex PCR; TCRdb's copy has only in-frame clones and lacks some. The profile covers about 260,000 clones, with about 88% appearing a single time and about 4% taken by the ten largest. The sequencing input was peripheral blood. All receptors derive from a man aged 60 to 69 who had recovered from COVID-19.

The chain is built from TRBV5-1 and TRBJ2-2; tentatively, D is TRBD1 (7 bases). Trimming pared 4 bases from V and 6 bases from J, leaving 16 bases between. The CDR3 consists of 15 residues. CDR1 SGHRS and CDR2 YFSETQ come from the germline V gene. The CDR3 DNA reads TGCGCCAGCAGCCGCCAGGGGGGACAACCCGGGGAGCTGTTTTTT. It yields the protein CASSRQGGQPGELFF.

The DNA for the CDR3 is TGCGCCAGCAGCCCAGAAACAGGGGGGAGCTATGGCTACACCTTC. Translation gives CASSPETGGSYGYTF. The chain carries TRBV5-1 and TRBJ1-2; 8 nucleotides line up with TRBD1. V lost 4 bases, J lost 4 bases, and 9 bases stayed unmatched. The CDR3 loop spans 15 amino acids. Germline CDR1 and CDR2: SGHRS and YFSETQ.

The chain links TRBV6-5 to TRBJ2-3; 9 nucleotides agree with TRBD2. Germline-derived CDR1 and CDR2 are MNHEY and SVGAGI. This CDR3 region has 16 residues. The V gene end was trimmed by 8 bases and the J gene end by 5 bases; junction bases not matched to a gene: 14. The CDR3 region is CASCLPAGGPRDTQYF. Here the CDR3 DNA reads TGTGCCAGCTGTTTACCGGCGGGGGGGCCTAGAGATACGCAGTATTTT.

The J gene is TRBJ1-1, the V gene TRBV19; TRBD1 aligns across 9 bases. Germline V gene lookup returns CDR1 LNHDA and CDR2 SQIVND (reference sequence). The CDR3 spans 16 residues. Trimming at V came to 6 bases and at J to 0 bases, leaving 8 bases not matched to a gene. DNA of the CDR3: TGTGCCAGTAGGGAAGGGACAGGGCGTATGAACACTGAAGCTTTCTTT. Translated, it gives CASREGTGRMNTEAFF.

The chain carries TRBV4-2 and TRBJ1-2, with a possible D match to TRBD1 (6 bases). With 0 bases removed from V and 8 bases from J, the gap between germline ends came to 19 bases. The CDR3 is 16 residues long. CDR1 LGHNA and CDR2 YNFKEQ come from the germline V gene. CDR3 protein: CASSQEWLGGGNGYTF. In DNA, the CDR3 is TGTGCCAGCAGCCAAGAGTGGCTAGGGGGAGGGAACGGCTACACCTTC.

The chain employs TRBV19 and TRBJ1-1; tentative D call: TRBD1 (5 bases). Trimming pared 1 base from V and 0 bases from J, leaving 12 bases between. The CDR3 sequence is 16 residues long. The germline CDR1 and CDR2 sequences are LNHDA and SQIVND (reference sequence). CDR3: CASSIGRGILNTEAFF. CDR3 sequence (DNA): TGTGCCAGTAGTATAGGTAGGGGAATTCTGAACACTGAAGCTTTCTTT.

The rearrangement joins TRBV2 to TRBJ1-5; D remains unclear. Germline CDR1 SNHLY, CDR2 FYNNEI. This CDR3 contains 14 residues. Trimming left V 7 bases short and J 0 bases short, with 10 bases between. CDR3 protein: CASTETYSNQPQHF. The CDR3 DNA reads TGTGCCAGCACGGAGACCTATAGCAATCAGCCCCAGCATTTT. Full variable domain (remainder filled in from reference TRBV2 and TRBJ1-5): EPEVTQTPSHQVTQMGQEVILRCVPISNHLYFYWYRQILGQKVEFLVSFYNNEISEKSEIFDDQFSVERPDGSNFTLKIRSTKLEDSAMYFCASTETYSNQPQHFGDGTRLSIL.

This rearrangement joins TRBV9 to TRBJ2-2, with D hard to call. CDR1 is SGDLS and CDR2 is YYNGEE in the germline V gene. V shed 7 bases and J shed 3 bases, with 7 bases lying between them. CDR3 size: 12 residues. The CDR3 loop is CASGQDTGELFF. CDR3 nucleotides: TGTGCCAGCGGTCAGGACACCGGGGAGCTGTTTTTT.

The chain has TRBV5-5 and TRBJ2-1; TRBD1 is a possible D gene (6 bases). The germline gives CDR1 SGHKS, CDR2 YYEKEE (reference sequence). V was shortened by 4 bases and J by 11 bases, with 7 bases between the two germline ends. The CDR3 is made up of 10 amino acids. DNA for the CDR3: TGTGCCAGCAGCGGGACAAAGCAGTTCTTC. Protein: CASSGTKQFF.

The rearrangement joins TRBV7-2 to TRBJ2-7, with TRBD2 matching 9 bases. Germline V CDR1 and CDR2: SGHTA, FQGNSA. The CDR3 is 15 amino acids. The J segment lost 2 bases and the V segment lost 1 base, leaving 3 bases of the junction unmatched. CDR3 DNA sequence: TGTGCCAGCAGCTTAGAACTAGCGGGTCCCTACGAGCAGTACTTC. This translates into CASSLELAGPYEQYF.

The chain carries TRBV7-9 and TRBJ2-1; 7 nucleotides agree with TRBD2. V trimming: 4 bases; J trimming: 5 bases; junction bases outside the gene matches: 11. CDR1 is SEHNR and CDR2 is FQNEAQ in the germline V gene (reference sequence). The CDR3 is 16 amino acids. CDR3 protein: CASSSSAGLWHNEQFF. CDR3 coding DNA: TGTGCCAGCAGCTCGTCAGCGGGGTTATGGCACAATGAGCAGTTCTTC.

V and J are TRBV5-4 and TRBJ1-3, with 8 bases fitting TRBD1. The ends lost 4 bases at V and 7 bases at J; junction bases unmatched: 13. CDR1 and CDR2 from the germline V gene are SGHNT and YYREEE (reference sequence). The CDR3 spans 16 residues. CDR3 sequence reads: CASSGGQGGARNTIYF. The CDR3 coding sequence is TGTGCCAGCAGCGGCGGACAGGGTGGCGCGCGCAACACCATATATTTT.

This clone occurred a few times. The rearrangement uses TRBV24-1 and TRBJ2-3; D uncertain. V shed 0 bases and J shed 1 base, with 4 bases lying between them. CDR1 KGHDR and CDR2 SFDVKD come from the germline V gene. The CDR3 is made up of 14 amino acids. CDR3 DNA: TGTGCCACCAGTGATTTGTTAGGCACAGATACGCAGTATTTT. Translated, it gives CATSDLLGTDTQYF.

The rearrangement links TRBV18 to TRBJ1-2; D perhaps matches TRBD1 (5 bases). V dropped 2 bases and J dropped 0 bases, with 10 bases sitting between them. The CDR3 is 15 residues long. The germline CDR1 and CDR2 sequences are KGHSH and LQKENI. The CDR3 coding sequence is TGTGCCAGCTCACCATTCGACAGCGCTAACTATGGCTACACCTTC. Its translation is CASSPFDSANYGYTF.

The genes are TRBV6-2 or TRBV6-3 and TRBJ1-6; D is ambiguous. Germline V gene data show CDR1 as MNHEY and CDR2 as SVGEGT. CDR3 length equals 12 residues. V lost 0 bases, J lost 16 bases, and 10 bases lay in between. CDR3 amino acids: CASSYSLQALHF. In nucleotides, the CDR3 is TGTGCCAGCAGTTACTCGTTGCAGGCACTCCACTTT.

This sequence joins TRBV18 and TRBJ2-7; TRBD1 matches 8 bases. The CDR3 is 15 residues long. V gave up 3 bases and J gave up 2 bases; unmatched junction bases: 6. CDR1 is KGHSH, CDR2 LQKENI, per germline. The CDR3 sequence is CASSPKQGVTYEQYF. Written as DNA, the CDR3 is TGTGCCAGCTCACCGAAACAGGGGGTGACCTACGAGCAGTACTTC.

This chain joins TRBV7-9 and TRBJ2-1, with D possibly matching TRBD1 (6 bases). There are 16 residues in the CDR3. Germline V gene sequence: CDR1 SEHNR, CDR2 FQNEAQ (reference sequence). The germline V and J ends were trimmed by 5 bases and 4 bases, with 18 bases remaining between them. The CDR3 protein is CASSAMGAAAYNEQFF. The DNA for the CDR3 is TGTGCCAGCAGCGCAATGGGGGCGGCAGCATACAATGAGCAGTTCTTC.

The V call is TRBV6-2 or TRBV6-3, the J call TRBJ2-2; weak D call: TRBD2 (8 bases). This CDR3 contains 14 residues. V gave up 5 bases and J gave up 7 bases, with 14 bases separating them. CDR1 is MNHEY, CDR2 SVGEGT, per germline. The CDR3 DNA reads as TGTGCCAGCAGTCGGGAGGGGGCGCACGGGGAGCTGTTTTTT. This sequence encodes CASSREGAHGELFF.

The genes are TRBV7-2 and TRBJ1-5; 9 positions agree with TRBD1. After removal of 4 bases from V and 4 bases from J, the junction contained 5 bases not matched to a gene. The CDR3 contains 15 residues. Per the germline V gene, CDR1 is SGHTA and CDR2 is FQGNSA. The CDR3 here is CASSSRTGENQPQHF. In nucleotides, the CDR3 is TGTGCCAGCAGCTCCCGGACAGGGGAAAATCAGCCCCAGCATTTT. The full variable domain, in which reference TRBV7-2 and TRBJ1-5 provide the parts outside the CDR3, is GAGVSQSPSNKVTEKGKDVELRCDPISGHTALYWYRQSLGQGLEFLIYFQGNSAPDKSGLPSDRFSAERTGGSVSTLTIQRTQQEDSAVYLCASSSRTGENQPQHFGDGTRLSIL.

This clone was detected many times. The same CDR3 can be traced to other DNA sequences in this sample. The CDR3 region has the DNA TGTGCCAGCTCACCAAGGGGGACAGAGAACACTGAAGCTTTCTTT. Its translation: CASSPRGTENTEAFF. The J gene is TRBJ1-1, the V gene TRBV18; 7 nucleotides agree with TRBD1. Unmatched junction bases numbered 4, after V lost 2 bases and J lost 1 base. Per germline, CDR1 KGHSH and CDR2 LQKENI. This CDR3 has 15 residues.

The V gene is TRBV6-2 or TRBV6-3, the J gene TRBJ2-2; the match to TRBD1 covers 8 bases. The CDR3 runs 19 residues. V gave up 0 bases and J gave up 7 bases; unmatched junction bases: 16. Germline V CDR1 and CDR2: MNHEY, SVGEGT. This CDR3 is CASSYSSRWQGAVRGELFF. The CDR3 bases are TGTGCCAGCAGTTACTCGAGTCGCTGGCAGGGGGCTGTTCGCGGGGAGCTGTTTTTT.

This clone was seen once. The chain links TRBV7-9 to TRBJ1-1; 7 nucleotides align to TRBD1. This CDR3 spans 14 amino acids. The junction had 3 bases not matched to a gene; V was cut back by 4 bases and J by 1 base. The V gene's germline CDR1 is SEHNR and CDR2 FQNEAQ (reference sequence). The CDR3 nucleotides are TGTGCCAGCAGCTGGGACAGAGAGAACACTGAAGCTTTCTTT. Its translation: CASSWDRENTEAFF.

In nucleotides, the CDR3 is TGTGCCAGTAGTACCCAGGCTCGGAGGAGCAATCAGCCCCAGCATTTT. This sequence encodes CASSTQARRSNQPQHF. This rearrangement joins TRBV19 to TRBJ1-5; D remains unclear. This CDR3 is 16 amino acids long. Germline CDR1 and CDR2: LNHDA and SQIVND (reference sequence). V lost 4 bases and J 1 base, leaving 14 bases between the germline ends.

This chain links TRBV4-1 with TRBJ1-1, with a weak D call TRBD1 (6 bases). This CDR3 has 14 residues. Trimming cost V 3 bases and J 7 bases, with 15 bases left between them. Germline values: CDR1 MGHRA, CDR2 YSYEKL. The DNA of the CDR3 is TGCGCCAGCAGCCAGCCCACAGGGTTCCGTGAAGCTTTCTTT. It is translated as CASSQPTGFREAFF.

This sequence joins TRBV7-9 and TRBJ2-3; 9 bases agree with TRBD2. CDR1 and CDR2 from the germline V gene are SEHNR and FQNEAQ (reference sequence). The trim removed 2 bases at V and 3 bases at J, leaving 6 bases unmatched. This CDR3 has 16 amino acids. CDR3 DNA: TGTGCCAGCAGCTTAAGTAGGAGCGGGGGGACAGATACGCAGTATTTT. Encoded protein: CASSLSRSGGTDTQYF. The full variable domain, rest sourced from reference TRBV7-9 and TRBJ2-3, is DTGVSQNPRHKITKRGQNVTFRCDPISEHNRLYWYRQTLGQGPEFLTYFQNEAQLEKSRLLSDRFSAERPKGSFSTLEIQRTEQGDSAMYLCASSLSRSGGTDTQYFGPGTRLTVL.

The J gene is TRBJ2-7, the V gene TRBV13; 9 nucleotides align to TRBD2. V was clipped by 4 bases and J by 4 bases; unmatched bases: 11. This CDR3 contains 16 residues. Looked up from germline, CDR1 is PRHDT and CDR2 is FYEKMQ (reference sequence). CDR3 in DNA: TGTGCCAGCAGCTCTCTAGCGGGACGTACGGTTTACGAGCAGTACTTC. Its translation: CASSSLAGRTVYEQYF.

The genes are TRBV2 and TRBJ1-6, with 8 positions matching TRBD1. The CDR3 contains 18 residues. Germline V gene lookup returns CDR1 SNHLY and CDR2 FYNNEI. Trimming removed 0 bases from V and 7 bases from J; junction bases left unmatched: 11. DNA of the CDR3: TGTGCCAGCAGTGAAGCGCTTGGGGCAGGGGGCCGGAATTCACCCCTCCACTTT. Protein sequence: CASSEALGAGGRNSPLHF.

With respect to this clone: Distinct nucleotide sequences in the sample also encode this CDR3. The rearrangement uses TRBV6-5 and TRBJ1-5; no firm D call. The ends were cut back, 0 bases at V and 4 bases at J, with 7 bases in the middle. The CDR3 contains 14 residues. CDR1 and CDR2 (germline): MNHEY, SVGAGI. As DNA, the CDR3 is TGTGCCAGCAGTTACTCGGGAGGGAATCAGCCCCAGCATTTT. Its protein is CASSYSGGNQPQHF.

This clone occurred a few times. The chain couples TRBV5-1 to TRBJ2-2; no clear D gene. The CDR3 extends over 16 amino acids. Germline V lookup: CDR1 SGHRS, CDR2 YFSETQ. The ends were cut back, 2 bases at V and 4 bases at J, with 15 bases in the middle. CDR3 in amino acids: CASSFRLVGSTGELFF. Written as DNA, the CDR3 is TGCGCCAGCAGCTTTCGGCTAGTCGGATCCACCGGGGAGCTGTTTTTT.